This T cell receptor (beta chain) was recovered during a study of T cell responses to AZD1222 COVID-19 vaccine. Study observations and caveats: The span of vaccine-associated CD4 TCRs extended across spike, with dominance at 160-218 and 743-854. Spike-specific TCR breadth and depth rose after two AZD1222 doses. White British people made up most donors, females outnumbered males, and clonal diversity was possibly underestimated.

The data were produced by immunoSEQ multiplex PCR, yet TCRdb's version contains in-frame clones alone and is incomplete. The table shows 100,000 or so clones, with just under 95% occurring only once. A note on this clone: No antigen is known for it.

This CDR3 has 13 amino acids. V dropped 0 bases and J dropped 6 bases, with 9 bases sitting between them. Germline V gene lookup returns CDR1 MNHEY and CDR2 SVGAGI. The specimen was peripheral blood, collected on day 0 of AZD1222 vaccination. The chain is built from TRBV6-5 and TRBJ2-7; no firm D call. This TCR derives from an adult in good health. The CDR3 nucleotides are TGTGCCAGCAGTTACTCGTCTGAAGTCGAGCAGTACTTC. It translates to CASSYSSEVEQYF.